These 6 T cell receptor beta chains were all obtained from the same sample, sequenced in a study of response to subunit inactivated influenza vaccine (dated by TCRdb to 2016 to 2019). Library method: RT-PCR. The data were produced on an Illumina HiSeq 2500. Starting from the raw public reads, TCRdb applied fastp trimming at Q25, assembled clones with MiXCR and retained in-frame beta chains. Identical CDR3 proteins give one entry, which carries the most common genes and DNA. The sample yields roughly 500,000 distinct CDR3 sequences; 25% were counted once. Together, the top ten hold around 2% of the sample. The sequences come from CD4+ T cells sorted from PBMCs, collected 5 days after vaccination. These TCRs come from a man aged 50 to 59 who received an inactivated influenza vaccine. Donor details come from another sample of the same person, matched by shared clones.

The gene calls are TRBV10-3 and TRBJ1-4, with TRBD1 matching over 7 bases. Germline loops: CDR1 ENHRY, CDR2 SYGVKD. V shed 0 bases and J 8 bases; nucleotides not matched to a gene: 3. The CDR3 has 14 amino acids. The CDR3 region has the DNA TGTGCCATCAGTGAGTCGACAGGGAGGGAAAAACTGTTTTTT. Encoded protein: CAISESTGREKLFF.

The CDR3 DNA follows: TGTGCCAGCAGCTTCGTCGGGGGTAGGGAGGTAGCTTTCTTT. It codes for CASSFVGGREVAFF. The chain couples TRBV11-2 to TRBJ1-1; D is possibly TRBD1 (5 bases). Germline loops: CDR1 SGHAT, CDR2 FQNNGV. Deletions cut 3 bases from V and 10 bases from J, with 18 bases between. The CDR3 is made up of 14 amino acids. The full variable domain, completed using reference TRBV11-2 and TRBJ1-1, is EAGVAQSPRYKIIEKRQSVAFWCNPISGHATLYWYQQILGQGPKLLIQFQNNGVVDDSQLPKDRFSAERLKGVDSTLKIQPAKLEDSAVYLCASSFVGGREVAFFGQGTRLTVV.

CDR3 residues: CASSPVGRGGFKTQYF. The DNA of the CDR3 is TGTGCCAGCAGCCCTGTCGGGCGGGGGGGTTTCAAGACCCAGTACTTC. The chain joins TRBV4-2 to TRBJ2-5; 9 nucleotides align to TRBD2. Germline V gene data show CDR1 as LGHNA and CDR2 as YNFKEQ. The CDR3 runs 16 residues. V lost 4 bases and J lost 6; bases outside the gene matches: 12.

This clonotype was found many times. The chain employs TRBV6-5 and TRBJ2-3; 7 nucleotides agree with TRBD1. Germline assignment: CDR1 MNHEY and CDR2 SVGAGI. This CDR3 spans 14 amino acids. The junction had 2 bases not matched to a gene; V was cut back by 2 bases and J by 3 bases. The CDR3 DNA follows: TGTGCCAGCAGTTACAACAGGGGAACAGATACGCAGTATTTT. Translation gives CASSYNRGTDTQYF.

This clonotype occurred a few times. The germline gene is not matched at one end of the junction; a read error may be the cause. The chain uses TRBV20-1 and TRBJ2-3, with D uncertain. The germline V gene encodes CDR1 DFQATT and CDR2 SNEGSKA (reference sequence). CDR3 length: 13 residues. This CDR3 is CSAKRPNTYTQYF. The CDR3 coding sequence is TGCAGTGCTAAGAGACCAAACACATATACGCAGTATTTT.

This clonotype was seen more than once but under ten times. V and J are TRBV6-1 and TRBJ2-3, with TRBD1 matching over 8 bases. J gave up 7 bases and V 4 bases, and 13 bases lay outside the gene matches. This CDR3 is built from 16 residues. The V gene's germline CDR1 is MNHNS and CDR2 SASEGT. The CDR3 DNA reads as TGTGCCAGCAGTGCCCCAGGACAGGGTTCAAGAAATACGCAGTATTTT. Protein product: CASSAPGQGSRNTQYF.